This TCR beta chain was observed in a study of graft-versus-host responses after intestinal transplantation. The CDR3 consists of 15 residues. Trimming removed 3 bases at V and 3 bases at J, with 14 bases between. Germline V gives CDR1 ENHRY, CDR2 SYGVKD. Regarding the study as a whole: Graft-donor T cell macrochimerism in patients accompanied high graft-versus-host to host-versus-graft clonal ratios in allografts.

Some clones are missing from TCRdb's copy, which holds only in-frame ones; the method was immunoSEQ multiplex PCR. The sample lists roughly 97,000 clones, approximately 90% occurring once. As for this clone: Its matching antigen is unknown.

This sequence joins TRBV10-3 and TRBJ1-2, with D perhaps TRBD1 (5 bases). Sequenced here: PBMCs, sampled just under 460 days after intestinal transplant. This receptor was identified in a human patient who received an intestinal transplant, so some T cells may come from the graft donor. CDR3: CAISEGQGLYYGYTF. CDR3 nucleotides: TGTGCCATCAGTGAAGGTCAGGGCCTCTACTATGGCTACACCTTC.